The 8 T cell receptor beta chains reported below all come from one sample, sequenced in a study of OX40 agonist ivuxolimab in advanced cancers. Receptors were amplified or captured by the immunoSEQ multiplex PCR assay. The source is immuneACCESS, and TCRdb retained only in-frame sequences with V and J called. Part of the clones is not carried over; for the studies checked, unresolved V genes explain less than half of this, and the remainder is unexplained. For this sample the table gives over 85,000 clones, of which approximately 90% were detected only once. The ten largest account for about 0.25% of the sample. This sample comprised CD4+ or CD8+ T cells sorted from blood, obtained in a trial of the OX40 agonist ivuxolimab. Receptors originate from an adult with an advanced solid tumor such as melanoma, head and neck, liver or kidney cancer.

V is TRBV7-3 and J is TRBJ1-1, with D hard to call. Germline V gene sequence: CDR1 SGHTA, CDR2 FQGTGA. V lost 0 bases and J lost 2, with 4 bases in between. The CDR3 runs 13 residues. The CDR3 protein is CASSLTGNTEAFF. In DNA, the CDR3 is TGTGCCAGCAGCTTAACGGGAAACACTGAAGCTTTCTTT. The whole variable domain, filled in from reference TRBV7-3 and TRBJ1-1, reads GAGVSQTPSNKVTEKGKYVELRCDPISGHTALYWYRQSLGQGPEFLIYFQGTGAADDSGLPNDRFFAVRPEGSVSTLKIQRTERGDSAVYLCASSLTGNTEAFFGQGTRLTVV.

The DNA for the CDR3 is TGCAGCGTTGAGGGTGGTGGGTACGAGCAGTACTTC. The encoded protein is CSVEGGGYEQYF. V usage is TRBV29-1 and J usage is TRBJ2-7; D uncertain. V was pared by 3 bases and J by 4 bases, with 10 bases between. Germline CDR1 SQVTM, CDR2 ANQGSEA. This CDR3 contains 12 residues.

The gene calls are TRBV4-2 and TRBJ2-7, with 8 bases that match TRBD2. J lost 4 bases, V lost 0 bases, and 5 bases had no gene match. The germline CDR1 and CDR2 sequences are LGHNA and YNFKEQ. The CDR3 runs 15 residues. The chain's CDR3 is CASSQDGTRWYEQYF. Here the CDR3 DNA reads TGTGCCAGCAGCCAAGATGGGACTAGATGGTACGAGCAGTACTTC.

This clone has a single count. The chain links TRBV19 to TRBJ1-3, with D unclear. The V and J ends lost 5 bases and 0 bases respectively, with 11 bases between them. This CDR3 region has 15 residues. CDR1 and CDR2 from the germline V gene are LNHDA and SQIVND (reference sequence). The CDR3 loop is CASSSKDFSGNTIYF. DNA of the CDR3: TGTGCCAGTAGTTCTAAAGACTTCTCTGGAAACACCATATATTTT.

The chain couples TRBV25-1 to TRBJ2-5, with D perhaps TRBD2 (5 bases). Germline values: CDR1 MGHDK, CDR2 SYGVNS. V was clipped by 8 bases and J by 4 bases, with 23 bases between them. CDR3 size: 16 residues. CDR3 nucleotide sequence: TGTGCCAGCGAGCCCCCCCTTCGCGGGCTTCGAGAGACCCAGTACTTC. As protein: CASEPPLRGLRETQYF.

The chain has TRBV21-1 and TRBJ2-1. TRBV21-1 is reported as a pseudogene. The CDR3 has 17 residues. CDR3 DNA: TGTGCCAGCAGCAAATCAAGGTATACGTATTCCTACAATGAGCAGTTCTTC. Amino acid sequence: CASSKSRYTYSYNEQFF.

The chain is built from TRBV5-4 and TRBJ2-7, with D perhaps matching TRBD2 (6 bases). CDR3 length: 11 amino acids. CDR1 is SGHNT, CDR2 YYREEE, per germline (reference sequence). The ends were cut back, 8 bases at V and 3 bases at J, with 9 bases in the middle. DNA of the CDR3: TGTGCCAGTCACGGGGGCTACGAGCAGTACTTC. As protein: CASHGGYEQYF.

This clone occurred a few times. The chain links TRBV19 to TRBJ1-5; maybe TRBD1 (6 bases). The germline V and J ends were trimmed by 5 bases and 6 bases, with 17 bases remaining between them. The CDR3 sequence is 15 residues long. Germline V CDR1 and CDR2: LNHDA, SQIVND (reference sequence). The CDR3 loop reads CASSGRRTGSQPQHF. CDR3 coding DNA: TGTGCCAGTAGTGGCCGGCGAACAGGGAGTCAGCCCCAGCATTTT.